Listed below are T cell receptor beta chains from one sample, sequenced in a study of cytomegalovirus exposure and HLA in healthy donors. The repertoire was sequenced with immunoSEQ multiplex PCR; TCRdb's copy has only in-frame clones and lacks some. The repertoire holds 130,000 to 150,000 clones, roughly 90% seen once, with 0.55% to 0.8% in the top ten. Sample: PBMCs. These receptors were collected from a man aged 18 to 30 in good health and CMV-seronegative. Each CDR3 is given without its conserved first and last residue.

cdr3_aa v_call
ASSRQGPPYEQY TRBV5-1
ASSLRPGQGTGELF TRBV18
ASSLAEGGPMNTEAF TRBV5-1
ASSSALWSSYNEQF TRBV11-2
ATRVGLASTDTQY TRBV15
ASSMEGGNTEAF TRBV19
ATSRVVTGGNRNTGELF TRBV15
ASSLDPTGTQETQY TRBV5-6
ASSQGERGQGAGKTEAF TRBV4-2
ASMASGSHTNEQF TRBV19
ASSLAGGAGEQF TRBV11-2
ASIPDALGLMETQY TRBV7-9
ASSFTGVSGNTIY TRBV7-9
ASTSGGGDEQY TRBV10-2
TSSQVGGGTDTQY TRBV1
AWTGQGVNEQF TRBV30
ASSVGGGAEQY TRBV9
ASSSRSGGVQSTQY TRBV7-9
ASRWTENQPQH TRBV6-1
ASSPKRSSTDTQY TRBV5-1
ASSGDGEGMNTEAF TRBV6-1
ASRLGAPEETQY TRBV5-1